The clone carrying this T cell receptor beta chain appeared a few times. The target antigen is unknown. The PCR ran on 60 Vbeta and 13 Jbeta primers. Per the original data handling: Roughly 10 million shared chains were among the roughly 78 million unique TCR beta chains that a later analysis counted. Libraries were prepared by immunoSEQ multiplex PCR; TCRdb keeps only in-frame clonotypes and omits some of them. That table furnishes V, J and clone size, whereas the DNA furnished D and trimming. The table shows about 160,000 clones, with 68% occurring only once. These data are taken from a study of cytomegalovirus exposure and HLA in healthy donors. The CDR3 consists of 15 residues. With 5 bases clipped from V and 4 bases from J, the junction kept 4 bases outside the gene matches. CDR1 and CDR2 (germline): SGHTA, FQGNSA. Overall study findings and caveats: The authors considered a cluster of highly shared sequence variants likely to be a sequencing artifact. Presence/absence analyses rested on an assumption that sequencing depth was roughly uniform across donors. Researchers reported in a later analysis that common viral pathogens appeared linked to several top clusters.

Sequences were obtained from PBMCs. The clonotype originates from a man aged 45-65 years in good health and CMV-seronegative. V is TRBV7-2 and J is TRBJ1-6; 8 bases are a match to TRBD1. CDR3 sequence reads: CASSLRQGYNSPLHF. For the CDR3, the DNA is TGTGCCAGCAGCCTCCGACAGGGGTATAATTCACCCCTCCACTTT.